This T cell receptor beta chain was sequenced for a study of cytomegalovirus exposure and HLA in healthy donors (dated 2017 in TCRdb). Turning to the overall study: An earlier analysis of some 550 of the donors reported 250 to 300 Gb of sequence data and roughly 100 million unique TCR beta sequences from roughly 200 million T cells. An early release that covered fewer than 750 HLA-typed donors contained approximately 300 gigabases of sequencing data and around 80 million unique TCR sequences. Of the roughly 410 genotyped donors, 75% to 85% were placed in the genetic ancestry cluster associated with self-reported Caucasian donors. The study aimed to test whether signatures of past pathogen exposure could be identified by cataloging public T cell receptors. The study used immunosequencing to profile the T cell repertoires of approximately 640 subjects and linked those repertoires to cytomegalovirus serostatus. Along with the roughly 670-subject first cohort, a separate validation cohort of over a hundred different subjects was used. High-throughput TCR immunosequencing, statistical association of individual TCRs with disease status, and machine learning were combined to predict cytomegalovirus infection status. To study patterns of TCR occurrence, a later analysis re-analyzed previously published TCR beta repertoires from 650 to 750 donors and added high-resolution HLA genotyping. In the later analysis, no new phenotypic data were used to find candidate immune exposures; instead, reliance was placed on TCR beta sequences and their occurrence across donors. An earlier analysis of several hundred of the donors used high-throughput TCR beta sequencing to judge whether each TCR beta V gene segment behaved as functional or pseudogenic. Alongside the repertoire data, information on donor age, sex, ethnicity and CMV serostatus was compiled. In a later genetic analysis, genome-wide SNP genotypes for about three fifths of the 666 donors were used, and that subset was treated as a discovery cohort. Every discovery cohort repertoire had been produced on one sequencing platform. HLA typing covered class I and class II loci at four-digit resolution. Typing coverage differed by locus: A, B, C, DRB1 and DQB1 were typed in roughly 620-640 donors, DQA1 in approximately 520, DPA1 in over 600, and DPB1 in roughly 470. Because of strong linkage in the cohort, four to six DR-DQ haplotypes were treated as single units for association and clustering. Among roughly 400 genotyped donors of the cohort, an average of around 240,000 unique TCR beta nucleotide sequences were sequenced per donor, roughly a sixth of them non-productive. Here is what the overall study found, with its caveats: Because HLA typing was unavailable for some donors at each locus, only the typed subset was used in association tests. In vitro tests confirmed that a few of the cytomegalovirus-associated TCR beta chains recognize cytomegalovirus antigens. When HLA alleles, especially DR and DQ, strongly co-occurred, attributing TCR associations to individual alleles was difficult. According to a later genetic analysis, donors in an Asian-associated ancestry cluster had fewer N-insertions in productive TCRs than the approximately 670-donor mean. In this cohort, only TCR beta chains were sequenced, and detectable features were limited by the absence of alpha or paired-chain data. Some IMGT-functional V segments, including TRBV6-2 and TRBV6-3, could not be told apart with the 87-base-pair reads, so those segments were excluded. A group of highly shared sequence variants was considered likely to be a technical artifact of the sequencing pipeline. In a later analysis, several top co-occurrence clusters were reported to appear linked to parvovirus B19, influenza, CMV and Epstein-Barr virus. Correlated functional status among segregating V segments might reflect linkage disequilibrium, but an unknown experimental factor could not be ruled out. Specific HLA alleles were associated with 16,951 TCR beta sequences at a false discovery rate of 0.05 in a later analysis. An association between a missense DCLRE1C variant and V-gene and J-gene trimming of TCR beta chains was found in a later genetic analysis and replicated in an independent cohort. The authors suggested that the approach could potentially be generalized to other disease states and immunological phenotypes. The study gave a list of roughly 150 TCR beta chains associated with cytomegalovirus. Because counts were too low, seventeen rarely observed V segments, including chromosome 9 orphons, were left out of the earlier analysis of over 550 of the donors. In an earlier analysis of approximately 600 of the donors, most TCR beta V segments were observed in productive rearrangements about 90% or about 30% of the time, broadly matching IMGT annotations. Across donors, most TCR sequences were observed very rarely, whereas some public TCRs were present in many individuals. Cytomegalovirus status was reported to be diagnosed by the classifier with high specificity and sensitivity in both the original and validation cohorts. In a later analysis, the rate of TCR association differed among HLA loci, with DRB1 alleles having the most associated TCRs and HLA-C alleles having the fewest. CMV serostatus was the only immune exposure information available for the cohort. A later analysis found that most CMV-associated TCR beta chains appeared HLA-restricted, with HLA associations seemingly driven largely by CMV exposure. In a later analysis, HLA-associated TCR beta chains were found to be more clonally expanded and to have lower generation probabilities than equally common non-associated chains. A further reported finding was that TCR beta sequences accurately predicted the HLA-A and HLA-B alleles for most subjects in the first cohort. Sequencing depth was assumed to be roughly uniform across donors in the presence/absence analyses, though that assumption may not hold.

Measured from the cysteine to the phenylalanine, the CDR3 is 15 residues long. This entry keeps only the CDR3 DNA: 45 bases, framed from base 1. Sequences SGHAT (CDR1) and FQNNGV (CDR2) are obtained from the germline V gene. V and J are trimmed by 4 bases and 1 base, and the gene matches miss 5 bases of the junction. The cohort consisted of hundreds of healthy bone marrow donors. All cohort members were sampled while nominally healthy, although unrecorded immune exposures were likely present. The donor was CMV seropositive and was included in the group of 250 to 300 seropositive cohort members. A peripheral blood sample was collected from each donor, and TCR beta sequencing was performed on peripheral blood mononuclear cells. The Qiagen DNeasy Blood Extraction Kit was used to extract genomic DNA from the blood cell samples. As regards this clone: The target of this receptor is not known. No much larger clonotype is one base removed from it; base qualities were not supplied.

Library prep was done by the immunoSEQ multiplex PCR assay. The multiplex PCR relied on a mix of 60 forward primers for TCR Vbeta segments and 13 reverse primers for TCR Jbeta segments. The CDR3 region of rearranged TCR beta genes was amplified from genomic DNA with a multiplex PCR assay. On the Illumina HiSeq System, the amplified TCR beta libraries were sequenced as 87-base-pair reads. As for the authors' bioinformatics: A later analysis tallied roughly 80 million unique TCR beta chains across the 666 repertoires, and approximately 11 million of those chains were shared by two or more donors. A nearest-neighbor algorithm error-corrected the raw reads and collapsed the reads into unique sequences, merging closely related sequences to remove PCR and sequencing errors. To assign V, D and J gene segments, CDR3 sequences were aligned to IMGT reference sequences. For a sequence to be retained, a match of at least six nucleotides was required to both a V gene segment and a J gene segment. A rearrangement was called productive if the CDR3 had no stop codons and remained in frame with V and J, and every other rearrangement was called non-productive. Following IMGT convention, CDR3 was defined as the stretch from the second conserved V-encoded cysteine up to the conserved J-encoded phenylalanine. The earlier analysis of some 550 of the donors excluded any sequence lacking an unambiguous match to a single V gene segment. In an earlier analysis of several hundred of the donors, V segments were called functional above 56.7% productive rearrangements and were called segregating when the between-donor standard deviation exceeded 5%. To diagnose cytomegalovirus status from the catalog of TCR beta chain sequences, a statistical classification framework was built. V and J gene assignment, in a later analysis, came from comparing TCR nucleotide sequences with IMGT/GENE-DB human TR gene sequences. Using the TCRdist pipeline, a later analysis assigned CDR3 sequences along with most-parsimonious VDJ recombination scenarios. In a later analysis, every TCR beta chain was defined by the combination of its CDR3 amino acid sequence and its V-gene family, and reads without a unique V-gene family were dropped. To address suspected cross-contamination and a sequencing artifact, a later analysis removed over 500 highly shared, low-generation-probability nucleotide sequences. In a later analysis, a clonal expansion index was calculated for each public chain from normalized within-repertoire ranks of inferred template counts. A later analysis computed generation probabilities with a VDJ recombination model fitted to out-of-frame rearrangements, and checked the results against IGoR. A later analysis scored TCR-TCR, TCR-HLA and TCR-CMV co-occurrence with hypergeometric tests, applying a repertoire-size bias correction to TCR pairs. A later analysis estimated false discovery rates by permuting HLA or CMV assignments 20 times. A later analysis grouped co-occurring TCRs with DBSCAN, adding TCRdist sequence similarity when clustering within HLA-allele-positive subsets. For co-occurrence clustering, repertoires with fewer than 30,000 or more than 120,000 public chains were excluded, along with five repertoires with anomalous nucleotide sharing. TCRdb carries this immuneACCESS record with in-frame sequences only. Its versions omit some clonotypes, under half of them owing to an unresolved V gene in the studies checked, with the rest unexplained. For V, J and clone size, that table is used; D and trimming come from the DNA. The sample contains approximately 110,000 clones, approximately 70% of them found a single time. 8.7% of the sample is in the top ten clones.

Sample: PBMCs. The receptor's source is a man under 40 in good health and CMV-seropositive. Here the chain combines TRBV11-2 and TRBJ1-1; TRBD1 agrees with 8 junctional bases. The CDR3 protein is CASSSETGENTEAFF. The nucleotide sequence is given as TGTGCCAGCAGCTCCGAGACAGGGGAGAACACTGAAGCTTTCTTT.